These 31 T cell receptor beta chains were sequenced from one sample in a study of post-analysis software for immune sequencing data. Study conclusions and caveats: Controls had lower frequencies than patients of a few TRBV segments, which included TRBV5-6, TRBV5-1 and TRBV20-1.

cDNA libraries for TCR beta contained unique molecular identifiers. One entry per CDR3 protein, called by TCRdb with MiXCR from the PCR reads. The table has about 820,000 distinct CDR3 sequences, roughly 58% seen once. Their specific antigens are unknown. Material: blood. Source of these receptors: a girl aged 5 to 17 with multiple sclerosis.

This clonotype showed up just a few times. The chain combines TRBV7-8 with TRBJ2-6; tentatively, D is TRBD1 (6 bases). V was clipped by 6 bases and J by 6 bases, with 15 bases between them. This CDR3 comprises 15 residues. Germline assignment: CDR1 SGHVS and CDR2 FQNEAQ. DNA of the CDR3: TGTGCCAGCAGTCCTGGGGGCGTGCTGGCCAACGTCCTGACTTTC. This encodes CASSPGGVLANVLTF.

This chain joins TRBV15 and TRBJ2-7; no definite D call. Trimming removed 4 bases from V and 3 bases from J, with 10 bases in between. CDR1 is LNHNV, CDR2 YYDKDF, per germline (reference sequence). This CDR3 comprises 13 residues. CDR3 nucleotides: TGTGCCACCAGCATTAACCGGTTCTACGAGCAGTACTTC. Translated, it gives CATSINRFYEQYF.

The sample holds a few counts of this clonotype. The V gene is TRBV20-1, the J gene TRBJ1-4; perhaps TRBD1 as D (5 bases). The V end lost 3 bases, the J end lost 7 bases, and 15 bases lay between the germline ends. CDR3 length: 14 amino acids. Germline V lookup: CDR1 DFQATT, CDR2 SNEGSKA (reference sequence). CDR3 loop: CSASSRARSEKLFF. For the CDR3, the DNA is TGCAGTGCTAGTAGCAGGGCGCGGAGTGAAAAACTGTTTTTT.

This clonotype was recorded a few times. The rearrangement joins TRBV7-9 to TRBJ1-4; 9 nucleotides align to TRBD1. Germline trimming cut 3 bases from V and 10 bases from J; bases unmatched to any gene: 15. Germline lookup yields CDR1 SEHNR and CDR2 FQNEAQ (reference sequence). The CDR3 sequence is 17 residues long. CDR3 loop: CASSFDPGGQGRVKLFF. DNA of the CDR3: TGTGCCAGCAGCTTTGACCCTGGGGGACAGGGTCGGGTAAAACTGTTTTTT.

The rearrangement uses TRBV7-9 and TRBJ2-1; a possible D gene is TRBD2 (5 bases). Germline lookup yields CDR1 SEHNR and CDR2 FQNEAQ (reference sequence). The CDR3 is made up of 15 amino acids. Trimming removed 5 bases at V and 8 bases at J, with 19 bases between. The CDR3 DNA sequence: TGTGCCAGCAGCCTAAAGGACGGGGTGGTGCATGAGCAGTTCTTC. It translates to CASSLKDGVVHEQFF. Filled out from reference TRBV7-9 and TRBJ2-1, the complete variable domain reads DTGVSQNPRHKITKRGQNVTFRCDPISEHNRLYWYRQTLGQGPEFLTYFQNEAQLEKSRLLSDRFSAERPKGSFSTLEIQRTEQGDSAMYLCASSLKDGVVHEQFFGPGTRLTVL.

In its sample, this clonotype was seen a few times. This chain joins TRBV6-6 and TRBJ1-5; D is unclear. V was shortened by 7 bases and J by 6 bases, with 13 bases between the two germline ends. The germline V gene encodes CDR1 MNHNY and CDR2 SVGAGI (reference sequence). CDR3 length: 13 amino acids. The CDR3 is CASNGPLGQPQHF. CDR3 DNA: TGTGCCAGCAATGGGCCCCTGGGTCAGCCCCAGCATTTT.

The chain joins TRBV7-2 to TRBJ2-6; 8 bases match TRBD1. From germline, CDR1 is SGHTA and CDR2 FQGNSA. Germline trimming cut 2 bases from V and 4 bases from J; bases unmatched to any gene: 4. The CDR3 covers 16 residues. CDR3 nucleotides: TGTGCCAGCAGCTTACGGACAGGGACCGGGGCCAACGTCCTGACTTTC. This translates into CASSLRTGTGANVLTF.

The chain carries TRBV5-1 and TRBJ2-2; D could derive from TRBD1 or TRBD2 (5 bases each). This CDR3 spans 14 amino acids. Germline CDR1 and CDR2: SGHRS and YFSETQ. V was cut by 3 bases and J by 4 bases, with 10 bases left in between. Here the CDR3 DNA reads TGCGCCAGCAGCTGGGACGGTAGCACCGGGGAGCTGTTTTTT. Amino acids: CASSWDGSTGELFF.

The gene calls are TRBV4-1 and TRBJ2-5; D unclear. Trimming stripped 2 bases from V and 5 bases from J, with 12 bases between. CDR1 MGHRA and CDR2 YSYEKL come from the germline V gene. This CDR3 has 14 residues. This chain's CDR3 is CASSQFLVGETQYF. The CDR3 nucleotides are TGCGCCAGCAGCCAATTCCTAGTGGGGGAGACCCAGTACTTC.

The chain has TRBV20-1 and TRBJ2-5; TRBD2 aligns across 10 bases. Trimming took 2 bases from V and 5 from J; bases not matched to a gene: 8. The CDR3 has 15 amino acids. CDR1 is DFQATT, CDR2 SNEGSKA, per germline (reference sequence). The CDR3 sequence is CSARSPLAGVETQYF. Here the CDR3 DNA reads TGCAGTGCTAGATCGCCCCTAGCGGGAGTTGAGACCCAGTACTTC.

The CDR3 DNA follows: TGTGCCAGCAGCTGGGGACCGACTAATGAAAAACTGTTTTTT. As protein: CASSWGPTNEKLFF. The rearrangement links TRBV5-5 to TRBJ1-4; D might be TRBD1 (5 bases). Trimming left V 3 bases short and J 2 bases short, with 8 bases between. This CDR3 spans 14 amino acids. Germline V gives CDR1 SGHKS, CDR2 YYEKEE (reference sequence).

This chain links TRBV7-9 with TRBJ2-7; perhaps D is TRBD1 or TRBD2 (5 bases each). The CDR3 spans 16 residues. Germline CDR1 reads SEHNR; CDR2 reads FQNEAQ (reference sequence). V dropped 4 bases and J dropped 2 bases, with 18 bases sitting between them. The CDR3 DNA follows: TGTGCCAGCAGCTCGACCGGGACCTTGACGACCTACGAGCAGTACTTC. It is translated as CASSSTGTLTTYEQYF.

This clonotype was seen more than once but under ten times. The chain employs TRBV5-1 and TRBJ2-7; D call uncertain. Per the germline V gene, CDR1 is SGHRS and CDR2 is YFSETQ. The CDR3 length is 15 residues. V was pared by 4 bases and J by 2 bases, with 16 bases between. CDR3 region: CASSKIPGATYEQYF. CDR3 DNA: TGCGCCAGCAGCAAAATCCCAGGTGCTACCTACGAGCAGTACTTC.

The chain couples TRBV12-5 to TRBJ2-7; D not certain. Germline CDR1 and CDR2: LGHNT and FRNRAP. This CDR3 has 14 amino acids. Trimming stripped 1 base from V and 1 base from J, with 8 bases between. CDR3 in amino acids: CASGLGSGSYEQYF. CDR3 nucleotides: TGTGCTAGTGGTTTGGGGAGTGGGTCCTACGAGCAGTACTTC.

The rearrangement uses TRBV20-1 and TRBJ2-7; the D is unclear. This CDR3 has 13 residues. Germline values: CDR1 DFQATT, CDR2 SNEGSKA (reference sequence). The ends were cut back, 1 base at V and 4 bases at J, with 11 bases in the middle. The CDR3 here is CSARVGPGYEQYF. CDR3 DNA: TGCAGTGCTAGAGTTGGTCCTGGGTACGAGCAGTACTTC.

The chain is built from TRBV29-1 and TRBJ2-1; D is unresolved. Trimming left V 0 bases short and J 1 base short, with 10 bases between. Germline V lookup: CDR1 SQVTM, CDR2 ANQGSEA. This CDR3 is 15 amino acids long. Written as DNA, the CDR3 is TGCAGCGTTGAAGATCGTTCGGTTTCCTACAATGAGCAGTTCTTC. It codes for CSVEDRSVSYNEQFF.

This chain connects TRBV29-1 to TRBJ2-7; D could derive from TRBD1 or TRBD2 (6 bases each). The J call may be in error: the DNA end matches TRBJ2-5 better. The CDR3 has 13 amino acids. Germline CDR1 SQVTM, CDR2 ANQGSEA. CDR3 sequence (DNA): TGCAGCGTGTCCCCGGGGGCCGCAGGGACCCAGTACTTC. As protein: CSVSPGAAGTQYF.

The J gene is TRBJ1-6, the V gene TRBV2; no clear D gene. Germline loops: CDR1 SNHLY, CDR2 FYNNEI. The CDR3 spans 12 residues. The V and J ends lost 6 bases and 10 bases respectively, with 10 bases between them. Written as DNA, the CDR3 is TGTGCCAGCAGCTACCTTCGATCACCCCTCCACTTT. Amino acids: CASSYLRSPLHF.

This clonotype has only a few counts. The genes are TRBV20-1 and TRBJ2-5; 8 nucleotides agree with TRBD1. Losses at the gene ends were 6 bases for V and 7 bases for J; bases not matched to a gene: 16. This CDR3 is 15 amino acids long. CDR1 is DFQATT and CDR2 is SNEGSKA in the germline V gene (reference sequence). The CDR3 DNA sequence: TGCAGTGCCGCAGGACAGGGTGGGGGAAAAGGGACCCAGTACTTC. It is translated as CSAAGQGGGKGTQYF.

V and J are TRBV7-2 and TRBJ1-2; D possibly corresponds to TRBD1 (6 bases). This CDR3 has 16 residues. V lost 1 base to trimming and J lost 7 bases, with 19 bases between them. CDR1 and CDR2 from the germline V gene are SGHTA and FQGNSA. The CDR3 bases are TGTGCCAGCAGCTTAGAGGGGGTGCGGGGAAGAGGTGGCTACACCTTC. Protein product: CASSLEGVRGRGGYTF.

The chain joins TRBV29-1 to TRBJ1-1; no reliable D call. Germline assignment: CDR1 SQVTM and CDR2 ANQGSEA. V lost 6 bases and J lost 1, with 21 bases in between. There are 16 residues in the CDR3. The DNA of the CDR3 is TGCAGCGTCGGGATGTCCGCTGACATACAGAACACTGAAGCTTTCTTT. Translated, it gives CSVGMSADIQNTEAFF.

The J gene is TRBJ1-6, the V gene TRBV14; TRBD1 might be the D (6 bases). CDR1 and CDR2 from the germline V gene are SGHDN and FVKESK. The CDR3 has 13 residues. Trimming removed 1 base at V and 9 bases at J, with 7 bases between. CDR3 coding DNA: TGTGCCAGCAGCCAAGTAGGGGGTTCACCCCTCCACTTT. Protein: CASSQVGGSPLHF.

The chain recombines TRBV2 with TRBJ2-5; 14 bases map to TRBD2. The CDR3 contains 15 residues. V lost 6 bases and J lost 5; bases outside the gene matches: 5. CDR1 is SNHLY and CDR2 is FYNNEI in the germline V gene. CDR3 in DNA: TGTGCCAGCAGGGCCGGGACTAGCGGGAGCGAGACCCAGTACTTC. This encodes CASRAGTSGSETQYF.

The chain recombines TRBV9 with TRBJ2-7; the match to TRBD2 covers 8 bases. V gave up 3 bases and J gave up 5 bases; unmatched junction bases: 13. This CDR3 has 16 amino acids. Germline V gene sequence: CDR1 SGDLS, CDR2 YYNGEE. The CDR3 nucleotides are TGTGCCAGCAGCGCAAGTCTGACTAGCGTGAGGGACGAGCAGTACTTC. As protein: CASSASLTSVRDEQYF.

This chain joins TRBV25-1 and TRBJ1-6, with TRBD1 matching over 7 bases. This CDR3 is built from 15 residues. The V gene end was trimmed by 1 base and the J gene end by 6 bases; junction bases not matched to a gene: 3. Germline V gene sequence: CDR1 MGHDK, CDR2 SYGVNS. CDR3 coding DNA: TGTGCCAGCAGTGAATTGGCAGGGGGTAATTCACCCCTCCACTTT. It codes for CASSELAGGNSPLHF.

The V and J genes are TRBV20-1 and TRBJ1-1; 7 bases map to TRBD1. Germline V CDR1 and CDR2: DFQATT, SNEGSKA (reference sequence). The J segment lost 11 bases and the V segment lost 5 bases, leaving 17 bases of the junction unmatched. This CDR3 is built from 14 residues. CDR3 region: CSAYRVSGQQGAFF. The DNA of the CDR3 is TGCAGTGCTTATCGTGTTTCGGGTCAACAGGGGGCTTTCTTT.

The gene calls are TRBV20-1 and TRBJ2-1; no firm D call. Germline-derived CDR1 and CDR2 are DFQATT and SNEGSKA (reference sequence). Trimming removed 2 bases at V and 3 bases at J, with 11 bases between. The CDR3 length is 14 residues. The CDR3 protein is CSARRMRVYNEQFF. The CDR3 region has the DNA TGCAGTGCTAGACGTATGAGAGTCTACAATGAGCAGTTCTTC.

The chain links TRBV20-1 to TRBJ2-3; 10 bases line up with TRBD2. The CDR3 extends over 17 amino acids. J was trimmed by 1 base and V by 1 base; bases with no gene match: 8. CDR1 is DFQATT and CDR2 is SNEGSKA in the germline V gene (reference sequence). The CDR3 region has the DNA TGCAGTGCTAGAGGGCGTAGCGGGGGGTGGGGCACAGATACGCAGTATTTT. Translation gives CSARGRSGGWGTDTQYF.

This chain uses TRBV29-1 with TRBJ2-7, with 8 bases lining up with TRBD2. Germline assignment: CDR1 SQVTM and CDR2 ANQGSEA. V trimming: 5 bases; J trimming: 3 bases; junction bases outside the gene matches: 9. There are 14 residues in the CDR3. The CDR3 bases are TGCAGCGTTTCCCTTTATAGCGGGATCTACGAGCAGTACTTC. As protein: CSVSLYSGIYEQYF.

This clonotype was detected once. This chain joins TRBV7-2 and TRBJ2-6; 8 bases are shared with TRBD1. This CDR3 has 16 residues. Losses at the gene ends were 5 bases for V and 4 bases for J; bases not matched to a gene: 7. Germline V lookup: CDR1 SGHTA, CDR2 FQGNSA. CDR3 nucleotides: TGTGCCAGCAGCGTGACCAGGGGGCGCGGGGCCAACGTCCTGACTTTC. This translates into CASSVTRGRGANVLTF.

This clonotype was recorded once. The CDR3 DNA follows: TGTGCCAGCAGCTTAGAGGCTTCCCGGGCCAAAAACATTCAGTACTTC. Amino acid sequence: CASSLEASRAKNIQYF. The genes are TRBV7-2 and TRBJ2-4; D call uncertain. CDR1 is SGHTA and CDR2 is FQGNSA in the germline V gene. This CDR3 has 16 residues. V was pared by 1 base and J by 1 base, with 11 bases between.